This T cell receptor beta chain came from a study of shared clonotypes between healthy human individuals. Overall study results and limits: Expectations were that clonotype sharing among donors would be affected by sequencing depth. Against clonotypes common to all four donors, non-shared ones had lower generation probabilities. Sampling included only blood; tissue repertoires likely differ.

Using immunoSEQ multiplex PCR, the repertoire was profiled, and TCRdb retains in-frame clones only, with some absent. There are roughly 2 million clones in the sample; about 95% occur only once, and about 1.1% lies in the top ten. With 2 bases removed from V and 10 bases from J, the gap between germline ends came to 10 bases. The CDR3 contains 12 residues. Looked up from germline, CDR1 is SGHNT and CDR2 is YYREEE (reference sequence). As defined, naive CD8 cells were CD45RO-negative and positively selected for CCR7, with terminally differentiated effector memory CD45RA+ cells excluded. Of note for this clone: What it recognizes is unknown.

This clonotype originated in a man between 18 and 29 years old in good health. Material: naive CD8+ T cells sorted from blood. The chain uses TRBV5-4 and TRBJ2-1; D is unresolved. The CDR3 sequence is CASSLSLGEQFF. CDR3 in DNA: TGTGCCAGCAGCTTAAGCCTAGGAGAGCAGTTCTTC.